Detailed here is one T cell receptor beta chain. The sample comes from a study of blood T cell repertoires in COVID-19. Turning to the study itself: The United States, Italy and Spain provided the acute and convalescent COVID-19 samples. Nucleic acid was either cDNA or gDNA, and it came from T cells, B-cell-depleted T cells, or PBMCs.

In germline, CDR1 is SGHNT, CDR2 YYREEE (reference sequence). This CDR3 has 14 residues. Between the trimmed V and J ends, which lost 7 bases and 0 bases, there was a span of 11 bases. Per the original methods: Estimates of nucleated cell counts were drawn from the amplification of reference gene primers. The protocol was immunoSEQ multiplex PCR, while the TCRdb copy is restricted to in-frame clones and leaves out a portion. The V and J calls and clone size were taken over from that table, and D and trimming were inferred from the DNA. The sample includes some 260,000 clones, approximately 86% of them seen just once.

The TCR comes from a man older than 75 with acute or convalescent COVID-19. Sample: peripheral blood. J is TRBJ1-5 and V is TRBV5-4; a possible D gene is TRBD1 (6 bases). The CDR3 loop reads CASFNRDSNQPQHF. The DNA for the CDR3 is TGTGCCAGCTTTAACAGGGATAGCAATCAGCCCCAGCATTTT.